This is a list of T cell receptor beta chains from one sample in a study of T cell responses to AZD1222 COVID-19 vaccine. TCRdb keeps only in-frame clones here, not all; method: immunoSEQ multiplex PCR. The sample gives roughly 140,000 clones, 89% of which show up once; around 4.7% is in the top ten. The sample here was peripheral blood, taken on day 0 of AZD1222 vaccination. The receptors come from an adult in good health. CDR3s include the opening cysteine and the closing phenylalanine or tryptophan. D genes are given only for firm matches. Size values are once, few and many counts, or a class for expanded clones, and some rows have none.

d_gene: TRBD2; j_gene: TRBJ2-5; abundance: .; v_gene: TRBV7-9; CDR3nt: TGTGCCAGCAGCCCCCGGCGAGCGGGACCCGGGGTGGAGCAAGAGACCCAGTACTTC; CDR3aa: CASSPRRAGPGVEQETQYF
d_gene: .; j_gene: TRBJ2-3; abundance: .; v_gene: TRBV30; CDR3nt: TGTGCCTGGATCCGTATGGGGCGTTCCGGGACCCCTCAAAATCGGTATTTT; CDR3aa: CAWIRMGRSGTPQNRYF
d_gene: TRBD2; j_gene: TRBJ2-5; abundance: .; v_gene: TRBV7-9; CDR3nt: TGTGCCAGCAGCTTCGGGGAGCGGGGTCGCCAAGAGACCCAGTACTTC; CDR3aa: CASSFGERGRQETQYF
d_gene: TRBD2; j_gene: TRBJ2-1; abundance: .; v_gene: TRBV11-3; CDR3nt: TGTGCCAGCAGTTTAACTAGCGGGAGCTCCTACAATGAGCAGTTCTTC; CDR3aa: CASSLTSGSSYNEQFF
d_gene: .; j_gene: TRBJ2-7; abundance: .; v_gene: TRBV6-5; CDR3nt: TGTGCCAGCAGTTACTCGATAGGACAGCTCTACGAGCAGTACTTC; CDR3aa: CASSYSIGQLYEQYF
d_gene: TRBD1; j_gene: TRBJ2-4; abundance: .; v_gene: TRBV7-2; CDR3nt: TGTGCCAGCAGCTCCCCCGGACAGGCGATCATAGCCAAAAACATTCAGTACTTC; CDR3aa: CASSSPGQAIIAKNIQYF
d_gene: TRBD1; j_gene: TRBJ1-6; abundance: once; v_gene: TRBV27; CDR3nt: TGTGCCAGCAGGGGGGGAACAGGGGCTGCGACACCCCTCCACTTT; CDR3aa: CASRGGTGAATPLHF
d_gene: .; j_gene: TRBJ1-1; abundance: .; v_gene: TRBV4-1; CDR3nt: TGCGCCAGCAGAGGACCCCTCAGAGACACTGAAGCTTTCTTT; CDR3aa: CASRGPLRDTEAFF
d_gene: TRBD2; j_gene: TRBJ2-2; abundance: .; v_gene: TRBV5-1; CDR3nt: TGCGCCAGCAGCACTAGCGGGAGAGGGACCGGGGAGCTGTTTTTT; CDR3aa: CASSTSGRGTGELFF
d_gene: TRBD1; j_gene: TRBJ2-1; abundance: .; v_gene: TRBV29-1; CDR3nt: TGCAGCGACGAACCGGACAGGTCCTACAATGAGCAGTTCTTC; CDR3aa: CSDEPDRSYNEQFF
d_gene: TRBD2; j_gene: TRBJ2-1; abundance: .; v_gene: TRBV6-4; CDR3nt: TGTGCCAGCAGTGAGGGTAGCGGGAGCTACAATGAGCAGTTCTTC; CDR3aa: CASSEGSGSYNEQFF
d_gene: .; j_gene: TRBJ2-5; abundance: .; v_gene: TRBV4-1; CDR3nt: TGCGCCAGCAGCCAAGATCAAGAGACCCAGTACTTC; CDR3aa: CASSQDQETQYF
d_gene: TRBD2; j_gene: TRBJ2-3; abundance: .; v_gene: TRBV15; CDR3nt: TGTGCCACCAGCGGACCCTTTCTCTTGAGCGGGAGGGGAGATACGCAGTATTTT; CDR3aa: CATSGPFLLSGRGDTQYF
d_gene: .; j_gene: TRBJ1-6; abundance: .; v_gene: TRBV5-4; CDR3nt: TGTGCCAGCAGCGCGGTAGGGCGGGATTCACCCCTCCACTTT; CDR3aa: CASSAVGRDSPLHF
d_gene: TRBD2; j_gene: TRBJ2-1; abundance: .; v_gene: TRBV5-6; CDR3nt: TGTGCCAGCAGCTCAATGGCGGGAGGAGGGAGTGAGCAGTTCTTC; CDR3aa: CASSSMAGGGSEQFF
d_gene: TRBD2; j_gene: TRBJ2-5; abundance: .; v_gene: TRBV5-1; CDR3nt: TGCGCCAGCAGCTGGCTAGGGACTAGCGGGGGAAGCCTTAGGGAGACCCAGTACTTC; CDR3aa: CASSWLGTSGGSLRETQYF
d_gene: .; j_gene: TRBJ2-7; abundance: .; v_gene: TRBV5-6; CDR3nt: TGTGCCAGCAGCTTGTTTGGGTACGAGCAGTACTTC; CDR3aa: CASSLFGYEQYF
d_gene: TRBD1; j_gene: TRBJ1-6; abundance: .; v_gene: TRBV14; CDR3nt: TGTGCCAGCAGCCAGCGACAGGGCTATAATTCACCCCTCCACTTT; CDR3aa: CASSQRQGYNSPLHF
d_gene: TRBD1; j_gene: TRBJ2-7; abundance: .; v_gene: TRBV5-6; CDR3nt: TGTGCCAGCAGAGTCACCGGGACAGGAAACAGCTACGAGCAGTACTTC; CDR3aa: CASRVTGTGNSYEQYF
d_gene: TRBD1; j_gene: TRBJ2-7; abundance: .; v_gene: TRBV19; CDR3nt: TGTGCCAGTAGTATAGCGGGACAGGGGGCTACCTACGAGCAGTACTTC; CDR3aa: CASSIAGQGATYEQYF
d_gene: .; j_gene: TRBJ2-1; abundance: once; v_gene: TRBV5-1; CDR3nt: TGCGCCAGCAGCTTGAACGGTCTAGGCCAGGATGAGCAGTTCTTC; CDR3aa: CASSLNGLGQDEQFF
d_gene: .; j_gene: TRBJ2-7; abundance: .; v_gene: TRBV6-5; CDR3nt: TGTGCCAGCACCGAGGGCAGGGTAGATCTCAACGAGCAGTACTTC; CDR3aa: CASTEGRVDLNEQYF
d_gene: .; j_gene: TRBJ1-5; abundance: .; v_gene: TRBV28; CDR3nt: TGTGCCAGCAGTTCAGGGGATTCCTATTATCAGCCCCAGCATTTT; CDR3aa: CASSSGDSYYQPQHF
d_gene: TRBD1; j_gene: TRBJ2-5; abundance: .; v_gene: TRBV27; CDR3nt: TGTGCCAGCAGCTCCGCAATGACAGGGGGTTGGGAAGAGACCCAGTACTTC; CDR3aa: CASSSAMTGGWEETQYF
d_gene: .; j_gene: TRBJ1-6; abundance: .; v_gene: TRBV2; CDR3nt: TGTGCCAGCAGTTACACCAGAACAGGTTCTTCACCCCTCCACTTT; CDR3aa: CASSYTRTGSSPLHF
d_gene: TRBD1; j_gene: TRBJ2-2; abundance: .; v_gene: TRBV5-8; CDR3nt: TGTGCCAGCAGCCGGGACAGGGCCGAGGGGGCGGCCGGGGAGCTGTTTTTT; CDR3aa: CASSRDRAEGAAGELFF
d_gene: TRBD1; j_gene: TRBJ2-7; abundance: .; v_gene: TRBV28; CDR3nt: TGTGCCAGCAGAACCCGCGGACAGGGGGTGTCCTACGAGCAGTACTTC; CDR3aa: CASRTRGQGVSYEQYF
d_gene: TRBD1; j_gene: TRBJ1-6; abundance: .; v_gene: TRBV28; CDR3nt: TGTGCCAGCAGTCGGGAAACAGGGGGCTGGAAGGGAGATTCACCCCTCCACTTT; CDR3aa: CASSRETGGWKGDSPLHF
d_gene: .; j_gene: TRBJ1-2; abundance: few; v_gene: TRBV27; CDR3nt: TGTGCCAGCAGAAGTGGGGGCTATGGCTACACCTTC; CDR3aa: CASRSGGYGYTF
d_gene: .; j_gene: TRBJ1-2; abundance: .; v_gene: TRBV7-8; CDR3nt: TGTGCCAGCAGCTCAACGGACGCAGCTAACTATGGCTACACCTTC; CDR3aa: CASSSTDAANYGYTF
d_gene: TRBD2; j_gene: TRBJ2-1; abundance: .; v_gene: TRBV5-8; CDR3nt: TGTGCCAGCAGCTTCGGGGAGGGGTATGAGCAGTTCTTC; CDR3aa: CASSFGEGYEQFF
d_gene: TRBD2; j_gene: TRBJ2-3; abundance: .; v_gene: TRBV2; CDR3nt: TGTGCCAGCATTTCGACTAGCTTGAACACAGATACGCAGTATTTT; CDR3aa: CASISTSLNTDTQYF
d_gene: TRBD2; j_gene: TRBJ2-3; abundance: .; v_gene: TRBV2; CDR3nt: TGTGCCAGCAGACTAGCGGTTCTCACAGATACGCAGTATTTT; CDR3aa: CASRLAVLTDTQYF
d_gene: TRBD1; j_gene: TRBJ1-2; abundance: .; v_gene: TRBV7-9; CDR3nt: TGTGCCAGCAGCACCCAAGGACAGGTTTCTAACTATGGCTACACCTTC; CDR3aa: CASSTQGQVSNYGYTF
d_gene: TRBD2; j_gene: TRBJ2-2; abundance: .; v_gene: TRBV4-1; CDR3nt: TGCGCCAGCAGCCAAGGTCATAGCGGGGGGGCAACCGGGGAGCTGTTTTTT; CDR3aa: CASSQGHSGGATGELFF
d_gene: TRBD1; j_gene: TRBJ1-4; abundance: few; v_gene: TRBV5-5; CDR3nt: TGTGCCAGCAGCTCTATTACAGGGGGCACTAATGAAAAACTGTTTTTT; CDR3aa: CASSSITGGTNEKLFF
d_gene: .; j_gene: TRBJ2-1; abundance: few; v_gene: TRBV13; CDR3nt: TGTGCCAGCATTAAGGGGCCCGGGGGCAATGAGCAGTTCTTC; CDR3aa: CASIKGPGGNEQFF
d_gene: TRBD1; j_gene: TRBJ1-1; abundance: .; v_gene: TRBV6-6; CDR3nt: TGTGCCAGCAGTGTCCGGGACAGAGAGGGGATAGCTGAAGCTTTCTTT; CDR3aa: CASSVRDREGIAEAFF
d_gene: TRBD1; j_gene: TRBJ2-7; abundance: .; v_gene: TRBV5-1; CDR3nt: TGCGCCAGCAGCGAGATTCTCGGACAGGGGGCAAGCGAGCAGTACTTC; CDR3aa: CASSEILGQGASEQYF
d_gene: .; j_gene: TRBJ1-5; abundance: .; v_gene: TRBV6-6; CDR3nt: TGTGCCAGCAGTCCGTGGACACGACGACTTTTAAATAGCAATCAGCCCCAGCATTTT; CDR3aa: CASSPWTRRLLNSNQPQHF
d_gene: .; j_gene: TRBJ2-2; abundance: .; v_gene: TRBV6-4; CDR3nt: TGTGCCAGCAGTGACGCGAACACCGGGGAGCTGTTTTTT; CDR3aa: CASSDANTGELFF
d_gene: TRBD1; j_gene: TRBJ2-1; abundance: .; v_gene: TRBV24-1; CDR3nt: TGTGCCACCAGTGGGGACAGAGCCTACAATGAGCAGTTCTTC; CDR3aa: CATSGDRAYNEQFF
d_gene: .; j_gene: TRBJ1-2; abundance: .; v_gene: TRBV5-1; CDR3nt: TGCGCCAGCAGCTTGCCCGGGACGATCTATGGCTACACCTTC; CDR3aa: CASSLPGTIYGYTF
d_gene: .; j_gene: TRBJ2-7; abundance: .; v_gene: TRBV12-3/TRBV12-4; CDR3nt: TGTGCCAGCACCACGGACTTCTCCTACGAGCAGTACTTC; CDR3aa: CASTTDFSYEQYF
d_gene: .; j_gene: TRBJ1-5; abundance: .; v_gene: TRBV28; CDR3nt: TGTGCCAGCAGGCGGTGGGAAGGGGACGGTCAGCCCCAGCATTTT; CDR3aa: CASRRWEGDGQPQHF
d_gene: TRBD1; j_gene: TRBJ1-6; abundance: .; v_gene: TRBV5-8; CDR3nt: TGTGCCAGCAGCGCGGGACAGCTTTATAATTCACCCCTCCACTTT; CDR3aa: CASSAGQLYNSPLHF
d_gene: .; j_gene: TRBJ2-1; abundance: .; v_gene: TRBV10-1; CDR3nt: TGCGCCAGTAACCGGGGAGTGGAGGGCACGGATGAGCAGTTCTTC; CDR3aa: CASNRGVEGTDEQFF
d_gene: .; j_gene: TRBJ1-3; abundance: .; v_gene: TRBV13; CDR3nt: TGTGCCAGCAGCTTAGGGGTGGGACAATATTTT; CDR3aa: CASSLGVGQYF
d_gene: TRBD1; j_gene: TRBJ1-3; abundance: .; v_gene: TRBV30; CDR3nt: TGTGCCTGGAGGGGACAGGGCTCTGGAAACACCATATATTTT; CDR3aa: CAWRGQGSGNTIYF
d_gene: TRBD1; j_gene: TRBJ1-2; abundance: once; v_gene: TRBV29-1; CDR3nt: TGCAGCGTGGATGAGGGGGCGAGGGATGGCTACACCTTC; CDR3aa: CSVDEGARDGYTF
d_gene: .; j_gene: TRBJ1-5; abundance: .; v_gene: TRBV15; CDR3nt: TGTGCCACGGCCGAACAGGGAAATCAGCCCCAGCATTTT; CDR3aa: CATAEQGNQPQHF
d_gene: TRBD1; j_gene: TRBJ1-1; abundance: .; v_gene: TRBV7-8; CDR3nt: TGTGCCAGCAGCTTGCCTCAGGGGGCGCGGAACACTGAAGCTTTCTTT; CDR3aa: CASSLPQGARNTEAFF
d_gene: .; j_gene: TRBJ1-1; abundance: .; v_gene: TRBV12-3/TRBV12-4; CDR3nt: TGTGCCAGCAGTTTAGAGGCAGGGAGGGAAGCTTTCTTT; CDR3aa: CASSLEAGREAFF
d_gene: .; j_gene: TRBJ1-2; abundance: .; v_gene: TRBV28; CDR3nt: TGTGCCAGCAGTGCGGGTGGGTTCGGGTATGGCTACACCTTC; CDR3aa: CASSAGGFGYGYTF